These 29 T cell receptor beta chains originate from one sample sequenced in a study of cytomegalovirus exposure and HLA in healthy donors. PCR used 60 Vbeta primers and 13 Jbeta primers. Only in-frame clones appear in the TCRdb table, and some are missing; sequencing was by immunoSEQ multiplex PCR. The sample carries over 55,000 clones, about 82% recorded once. The specimen sequenced was PBMCs. The receptors were sampled from a woman aged 30 to 39 in good health and CMV-seronegative.

The chain is built from TRBV5-4 and TRBJ2-7; D is perhaps TRBD1 (5 bases). The CDR3 consists of 14 residues. V was pared by 1 base and J by 6 bases, with 14 bases between. Germline-derived CDR1 and CDR2 are SGHNT and YYREEE (reference sequence). The CDR3 DNA follows: TGTGCCAGCAGCTTGTATGGCGGACAAGTCGAGCAGTACTTC. Residues: CASSLYGGQVEQYF. The complete variable domain, with remaining parts taken from reference TRBV5-4 and TRBJ2-7, reads ETGVTQSPTHLIKTRGQQVTLRCSSQSGHNTVSWYQQALGQGPQFIFQYYREEENGRGNFPPRFSGLQFPNYSSELNVNALELDDSALYLCASSLYGGQVEQYFGPGTRLTVT.

This sequence joins TRBV29-1 and TRBJ2-7, with TRBD2 identical over 7 bases. This CDR3 is built from 12 residues. Trimming took 7 bases from V and 0 from J; bases not matched to a gene: 3. Per the germline V gene, CDR1 is SQVTM and CDR2 is ANQGSEA. CDR3 in amino acids: CSAAGDSYEQYF. The CDR3 nucleotides read TGCAGCGCCGCGGGGGACTCCTACGAGCAGTACTTC.

V gene TRBV30 combines with J gene TRBJ2-3, with D perhaps matching TRBD2 (5 bases). This CDR3 is built from 15 residues. V was cut by 5 bases and J by 1 base, with 16 bases left in between. CDR1 is GTSNPN and CDR2 is SVGIG in the germline V gene (reference sequence). CDR3 DNA sequence: TGTGCCTGGGGGATCGGAGGCCAGCGCACAGATACGCAGTATTTT. Translation: CAWGIGGQRTDTQYF.

V usage is TRBV9 and J usage is TRBJ2-1, with a weak D call TRBD2 (6 bases). The CDR3 runs 15 residues. Germline V CDR1 and CDR2: SGDLS, YYNGEE. V was pared by 4 bases and J by 5 bases, with 16 bases between. The CDR3 coding sequence is TGTGCCAGCAGCTCATCACTAGCTACCCACAATGAGCAGTTCTTC. This encodes CASSSSLATHNEQFF.

The count of this clone is one. The chain couples TRBV2 to TRBJ2-3; 11 nucleotides agree with TRBD1. The V gene end was trimmed by 5 bases and the J gene end by 4 bases; junction bases not matched to a gene: 5. Looked up from germline, CDR1 is SNHLY and CDR2 is FYNNEI. The CDR3 is 15 residues long. This CDR3 is CASSWTGGDADTQYF. The CDR3 coding sequence is TGTGCCAGCAGTTGGACAGGGGGCGACGCAGATACGCAGTATTTT.

The chain links TRBV25-1 to TRBJ2-1, with D tentatively TRBD2 (6 bases). From germline, CDR1 is MGHDK and CDR2 SYGVNS. Trimming removed 6 bases at V and 0 bases at J, with 12 bases between. The CDR3 extends over 15 amino acids. CDR3 nucleotides: TGTGCCAGCAGGCAGGCCGGGAGCTCCTACAATGAGCAGTTCTTC. Its translation is CASRQAGSSYNEQFF.

DNA for the CDR3: TGTGCCAGCAGTGGGGGCCAAAACGGGACAGCTTATTCACCCCTCCACTTT. It codes for CASSGGQNGTAYSPLHF. The chain combines TRBV7-9 with TRBJ1-6, with 7 bases matching TRBD1. This CDR3 comprises 17 residues. The V gene end was trimmed by 6 bases and the J gene end by 8 bases; junction bases not matched to a gene: 16. Germline assignment: CDR1 SEHNR and CDR2 FQNEAQ (reference sequence).

The chain combines TRBV6-1 with TRBJ2-1, with D perhaps matching TRBD2 (5 bases). Trimming left V 7 bases short and J 1 base short, with 11 bases between. Germline-derived CDR1 and CDR2 are MNHNS and SASEGT. The CDR3 contains 14 residues. CDR3 in DNA: TGTGCCAGCATCACTAGTTGGTCCTACAATGAGCAGTTCTTC. Protein product: CASITSWSYNEQFF.

V usage is TRBV6-1 and J usage is TRBJ2-1; perhaps TRBD2 as D (6 bases). Germline V CDR1 and CDR2: MNHNS, SASEGT. There are 14 residues in the CDR3. Trimming pared 3 bases from V and 6 bases from J, leaving 12 bases between. The CDR3 sequence: CASSDATRGNEQFF. The CDR3 DNA is TGTGCCAGCAGTGACGCGACTAGGGGCAATGAGCAGTTCTTC.

The chain couples TRBV13 to TRBJ2-7; 7 bases are a match to TRBD1. Unmatched junction bases numbered 3, after V lost 4 bases and J lost 3 bases. The CDR3 is 13 amino acids. Germline CDR1 is PRHDT and CDR2 is FYEKMQ (reference sequence). CDR3 coding DNA: TGTGCCAGCAGCTCCCGACAGGGCTACGAGCAGTACTTC. Translating gives CASSSRQGYEQYF.

This clone came up a few times. V usage is TRBV9 and J usage is TRBJ2-7, with D possibly being TRBD1 (6 bases). V dropped 4 bases and J dropped 5 bases, with 16 bases sitting between them. Germline values: CDR1 SGDLS, CDR2 YYNGEE. The CDR3 runs 14 residues. The CDR3 protein is CASSPDGQSDEQYF. CDR3 nucleotides: TGTGCCAGCAGCCCGGACGGACAGTCCGACGAGCAGTACTTC.

The V call is TRBV5-4, the J call TRBJ2-7; D is undetermined. The V end lost 3 bases, the J end lost 3 bases, and 10 bases lay between the germline ends. This CDR3 is built from 13 residues. Germline V gene lookup returns CDR1 SGHNT and CDR2 YYREEE (reference sequence). The CDR3 sequence: CASSSANVYEQYF. The CDR3 DNA is TGTGCCAGCAGCTCCGCTAATGTCTACGAGCAGTACTTC. Using reference TRBV5-4 and TRBJ2-7 for the parts outside the CDR3, the full variable domain is ETGVTQSPTHLIKTRGQQVTLRCSSQSGHNTVSWYQQALGQGPQFIFQYYREEENGRGNFPPRFSGLQFPNYSSELNVNALELDDSALYLCASSSANVYEQYFGPGTRLTVT.

V is TRBV6-1 and J is TRBJ2-3; perhaps TRBD2 as D (5 bases). CDR1 and CDR2 (germline): MNHNS, SASEGT. The V end lost 6 bases, the J end lost 4 bases, and 14 bases lay between the germline ends. The CDR3 has 14 amino acids. The CDR3: CASSVWLGADTQYF. CDR3 bases: TGTGCCAGCAGCGTATGGCTCGGGGCAGATACGCAGTATTTT.

The chain is built from TRBV30 and TRBJ1-3; D unclear. The V and J ends lost 3 bases and 0 bases respectively, with 6 bases between them. This CDR3 has 13 amino acids. Germline CDR1 is GTSNPN and CDR2 is SVGIG (reference sequence). CDR3 protein: CAWRSSSGNTIYF. In nucleotides, the CDR3 is TGTGCCTGGAGGAGTAGCTCTGGAAACACCATATATTTT.

The rearrangement links TRBV7-6 to TRBJ2-5; D remains ambiguous. Germline V lookup: CDR1 SGHVS, CDR2 FNYEAQ. The V end lost 4 bases, the J end lost 1 base, and 13 bases lay between the germline ends. This CDR3 contains 15 residues. The CDR3 spells CASSSRLRSQETQYF. DNA of the CDR3: TGTGCCAGCAGCTCCCGCCTAAGGAGCCAAGAGACCCAGTACTTC.

This chain joins TRBV4-3 and TRBJ2-2; weak D call: TRBD1 (6 bases). Germline V lookup: CDR1 LGHNA, CDR2 YSLEER. CDR3 length equals 17 residues. With 0 bases removed from V and 5 bases from J, the gap between germline ends came to 16 bases. The CDR3 nucleotides read TGCGCCAGCAGCCAAGAGGTTGGTTGGCAGGGGACCGGGGAGCTGTTTTTT. It is translated as CASSQEVGWQGTGELFF.

V and J are TRBV30 and TRBJ2-7, with 7 bases aligning to TRBD1. Germline assignment: CDR1 GTSNPN and CDR2 SVGIG (reference sequence). Trimming took 3 bases from V and 5 from J; bases not matched to a gene: 22. The CDR3 loop spans 18 amino acids. The CDR3 nucleotides read TGTGCCTGGAGAAGGCCCAGCATAGGGGGCGGAAGGGGCAACGAGCAGTACTTC. Translated, it gives CAWRRPSIGGGRGNEQYF.

The chain uses TRBV2 and TRBJ2-2; perhaps TRBD2 as D (5 bases). The CDR3 has 14 amino acids. Between the trimmed V and J ends, which lost 8 bases and 8 bases, there was a span of 18 bases. Germline V gene lookup returns CDR1 SNHLY and CDR2 FYNNEI. The DNA for the CDR3 is TGTGCCAGCTCGCGGGCCCGGTTGACTGGGGAGCTGTTTTTT. Translating gives CASSRARLTGELFF.

The genes are TRBV30 and TRBJ1-5, with D perhaps matching TRBD1 (6 bases). Germline assignment: CDR1 GTSNPN and CDR2 SVGIG (reference sequence). The length of the CDR3 is 13 residues. Trimming cost V 2 bases and J 5 bases, with 10 bases left between them. In nucleotides, the CDR3 is TGTGCCTGGAGTTCCAACAGGGATCAGCCCCAGCATTTT. Its translation: CAWSSNRDQPQHF.

This chain joins TRBV6-5 and TRBJ2-7; D unclear. CDR1 and CDR2 (germline): MNHEY, SVGAGI. There are 14 residues in the CDR3. Trimming took off 5 bases at V and 0 bases at J, with 11 bases between the two ends. Here the CDR3 reads CASSIALSSYEQYF. The DNA of the CDR3 is TGTGCCAGCAGTATCGCACTAAGCTCCTACGAGCAGTACTTC.

This clone was detected only a few times. The chain carries TRBV28 and TRBJ2-7; 8 positions match TRBD1. The CDR3 contains 15 residues. Germline-derived CDR1 and CDR2 are MDHEN and SYDVKM. The junction had 13 bases not matched to a gene; V was cut back by 11 bases and J by 1 base. CDR3 sequence (DNA): TGTGCCGTCCAGCCGGGACAGGCACGTTCCTACGAGCAGTACTTC. Encoded protein: CAVQPGQARSYEQYF.

The V and J genes are TRBV7-2 and TRBJ2-3; TRBD1 aligns across 7 bases. This CDR3 is 15 amino acids long. Trimming at V came to 8 bases and at J to 4 bases, leaving 12 bases not matched to a gene. The V gene's germline CDR1 is SGHTA and CDR2 FQGNSA. This chain's CDR3 is CASAQGELVADTQYF. For the CDR3, the DNA is TGTGCCAGCGCCCAGGGGGAACTAGTCGCAGATACGCAGTATTTT.

The sample holds a few counts of this clone. The V call is TRBV21-1, the J call TRBJ2-1; the table names TRBD2, a call not compared with the DNA. TRBV21-1 is termed a pseudogene. CDR3 length equals 15 residues. DNA of the CDR3: TGTGCCAGCAGCAAATATGAGGGAGGCCTCAATGAGCAGTTCTTC. It yields the protein CASSKYEGGLNEQFF.

The chain combines TRBV7-9 with TRBJ1-1, with D hard to call. CDR3 length: 13 residues. Deletions cut 5 bases from V and 1 base from J, with 8 bases between. CDR1 SEHNR and CDR2 FQNEAQ come from the germline V gene (reference sequence). The CDR3 DNA reads as TGTGCCAGCAGCCTCCAAGCGAACACTGAAGCTTTCTTT. Its protein product is CASSLQANTEAFF.

The chain employs TRBV19 and TRBJ1-2; the match to TRBD1 covers 12 bases. The length of the CDR3 is 16 residues. V shed 5 bases, J shed 8 bases, and the junction held 12 bases outside the gene matches. From germline, CDR1 is LNHDA and CDR2 SQIVND (reference sequence). The CDR3 DNA follows: TGTGCCAGTAGTCTGGGACAGGGGGCTTTATTTTCGGGCTACACCTTC. Encoded protein: CASSLGQGALFSGYTF.

In this sample, this clone turned up a few times. The V gene is TRBV4-1, the J gene TRBJ2-1, with 8 bases identical to TRBD1. Germline V gene sequence: CDR1 MGHRA, CDR2 YSYEKL. Trimming removed 1 base from V and 0 bases from J; junction bases left unmatched: 5. This CDR3 comprises 17 residues. CDR3 protein: CASSQGRTGSSYNEQFF. The CDR3 bases are TGCGCCAGCAGCCAAGGAAGGACAGGGAGCTCCTACAATGAGCAGTTCTTC.

The chain employs TRBV9 and TRBJ2-7; 8 nucleotides line up with TRBD2. After removal of 5 bases from V and 5 bases from J, the junction contained 9 bases not matched to a gene. Germline V gives CDR1 SGDLS, CDR2 YYNGEE. The CDR3 is made up of 14 amino acids. CDR3 sequence reads: CASSAGTRGDEQYF. The CDR3 region has the DNA TGTGCCAGCAGTGCGGGGACTAGGGGAGACGAGCAGTACTTC.

As to this clone: The sample carries other DNA sequences with the same CDR3. The chain combines TRBV7-9 with TRBJ1-2; 7 bases are shared with TRBD1. From germline, CDR1 is SEHNR and CDR2 FQNEAQ (reference sequence). Trimming removed 5 bases from V and 4 bases from J; junction bases left unmatched: 4. The CDR3 contains 13 residues. The CDR3 protein is CASSLQGGYGYTF. As DNA, the CDR3 is TGTGCCAGCAGCCTCCAGGGGGGCTATGGCTACACCTTC. Full variable domain (remainder filled in from reference TRBV7-9 and TRBJ1-2): DTGVSQNPRHKITKRGQNVTFRCDPISEHNRLYWYRQTLGQGPEFLTYFQNEAQLEKSRLLSDRFSAERPKGSFSTLEIQRTEQGDSAMYLCASSLQGGYGYTFGSGTRLTVV.

The chain is built from TRBV30 and TRBJ1-2; TRBD1 is a possible D gene (5 bases). V lost 2 bases and J 0 bases, leaving 10 bases between the germline ends. The CDR3 runs to 14 residues. CDR1 is GTSNPN and CDR2 is SVGIG in the germline V gene (reference sequence). The CDR3 region has the DNA TGTGCCTGGAGTCGGACATCCGCTAACTATGGCTACACCTTC. Translation: CAWSRTSANYGYTF.